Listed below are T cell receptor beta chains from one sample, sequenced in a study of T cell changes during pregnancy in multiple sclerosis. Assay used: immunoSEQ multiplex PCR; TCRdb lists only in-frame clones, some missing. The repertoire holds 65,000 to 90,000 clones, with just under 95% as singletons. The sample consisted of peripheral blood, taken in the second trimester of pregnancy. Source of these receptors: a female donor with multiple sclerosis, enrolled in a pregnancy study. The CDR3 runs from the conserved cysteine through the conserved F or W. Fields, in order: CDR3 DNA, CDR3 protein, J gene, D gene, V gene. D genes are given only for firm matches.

cdr3_nt: TGTGCCAGCAGCTTGGCCGGTGGTAGCGGGAGAGGCAATGAGCAGTTCTTC
cdr3_aa: CASSLAGGSGRGNEQFF
j_call: TRBJ2-1
d_call: TRBD2
v_call: TRBV5-6

cdr3_nt: TGTGCCAGCAGGGGTCCTAGCGGAAACACCGGGGAGCTGTTTTTT
cdr3_aa: CASRGPSGNTGELFF
j_call: TRBJ2-2
d_call: TRBD2
v_call: TRBV2

cdr3_nt: TGTGCCGGTCGGGGACACCGTCTCGAGCAGTACTTC
cdr3_aa: CAGRGHRLEQYF
j_call: TRBJ2-7
d_call: -
v_call: TRBV11-3

cdr3_nt: TGTGCCAGCAGTGTAGACGGAGCGGGTTCCTACAATGAGCAGTTCTTC
cdr3_aa: CASSVDGAGSYNEQFF
j_call: TRBJ2-1
d_call: -
v_call: TRBV25-1

cdr3_nt: TGTGCCAGCAGCCAATTGGGACAATTAGATTCTGGGGCCAACGTCCTGACTTTC
cdr3_aa: CASSQLGQLDSGANVLTF
j_call: TRBJ2-6
d_call: -
v_call: TRBV7-2

cdr3_nt: TGTGCCAGCAGACCGCGGACAGGGGGGAACTATGGCTACACCTTC
cdr3_aa: CASRPRTGGNYGYTF
j_call: TRBJ1-2
d_call: TRBD1
v_call: TRBV6-6

cdr3_nt: TGTGCCAGCAGGGGAAGGACTAGCGGTTACAATGAGCAGTTCTTC
cdr3_aa: CASRGRTSGYNEQFF
j_call: TRBJ2-1
d_call: TRBD2
v_call: TRBV6-1

cdr3_nt: TGTGCCAGCAGTGAACTCACAGATACGCAGTATTTT
cdr3_aa: CASSELTDTQYF
j_call: TRBJ2-3
d_call: -
v_call: TRBV28

cdr3_nt: TGTGCCACCAAAGCCAGCGGGAGGGACCAAGAGACCCAGTACTTC
cdr3_aa: CATKASGRDQETQYF
j_call: TRBJ2-5
d_call: TRBD2
v_call: TRBV6-4

cdr3_nt: TGTGCCAGCAGCTCCGGACTAGCGGTCTTCACAGATACGCAGTATTTT
cdr3_aa: CASSSGLAVFTDTQYF
j_call: TRBJ2-3
d_call: TRBD2
v_call: TRBV5-5

cdr3_nt: TGTGCCAGCAGTGATGCAGGGGGCTATGGCTACACCTTC
cdr3_aa: CASSDAGGYGYTF
j_call: TRBJ1-2
d_call: TRBD1
v_call: TRBV2

cdr3_nt: TGTGCCAGCAGCCCGGACATTTTTCAGGACTATGGCTACACCTTC
cdr3_aa: CASSPDIFQDYGYTF
j_call: TRBJ1-2
d_call: -
v_call: TRBV13

cdr3_nt: TGTGCCAGCAGTGGACGGGGCGGGAACAATCAGCCCCAGCATTTT
cdr3_aa: CASSGRGGNNQPQHF
j_call: TRBJ1-5
d_call: -
v_call: TRBV2